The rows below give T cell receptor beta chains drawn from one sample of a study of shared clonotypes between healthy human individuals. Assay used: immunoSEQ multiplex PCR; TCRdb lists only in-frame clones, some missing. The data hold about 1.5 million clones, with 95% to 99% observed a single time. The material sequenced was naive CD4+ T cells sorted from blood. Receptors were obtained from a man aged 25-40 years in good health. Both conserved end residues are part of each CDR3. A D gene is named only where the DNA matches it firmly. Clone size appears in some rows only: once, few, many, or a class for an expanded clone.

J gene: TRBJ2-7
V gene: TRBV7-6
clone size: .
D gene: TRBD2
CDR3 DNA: TGTGCCAGCAGCTTAGAGGGACTAGCGGGACGGGGCGAGCAGTACTTC
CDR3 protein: CASSLEGLAGRGEQYF

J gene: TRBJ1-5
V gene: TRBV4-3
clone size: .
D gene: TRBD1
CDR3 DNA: TGCGCCAGCAGCCAGGAACGGACAGGGATAACTCAGCCCCAGCATTTT
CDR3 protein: CASSQERTGITQPQHF

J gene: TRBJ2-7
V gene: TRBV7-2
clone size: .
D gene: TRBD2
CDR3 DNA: TGTGCCAGCAGCCTGGGACTAGCGTCCTCCTACGAGCAGTACTTC
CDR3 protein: CASSLGLASSYEQYF

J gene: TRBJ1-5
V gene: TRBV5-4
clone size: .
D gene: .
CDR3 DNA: TGTGCCAGCAGCCCGGACGGTGATCAGCCCCAGCATTTT
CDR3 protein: CASSPDGDQPQHF

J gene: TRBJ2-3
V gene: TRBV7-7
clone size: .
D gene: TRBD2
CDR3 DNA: TGTGCCAGCAGCTTAGAGGCGGGAGCAACAGATACGCAGTATTTT
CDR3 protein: CASSLEAGATDTQYF

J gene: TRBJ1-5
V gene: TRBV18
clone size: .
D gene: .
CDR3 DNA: TGTGCCAGCTCCCAAGACAATCAGCCCCAGCATTTT
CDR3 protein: CASSQDNQPQHF

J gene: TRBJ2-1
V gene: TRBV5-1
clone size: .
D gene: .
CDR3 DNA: TGCGCCAGCAGCTTGACAGGATACTACAATGAGCAGTTCTTC
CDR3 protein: CASSLTGYYNEQFF

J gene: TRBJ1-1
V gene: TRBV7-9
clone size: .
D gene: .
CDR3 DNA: TGTGCCAGCAGCTCAGTTCGGCTGTGGGCTGAAGCTTTCTTT
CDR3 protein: CASSSVRLWAEAFF

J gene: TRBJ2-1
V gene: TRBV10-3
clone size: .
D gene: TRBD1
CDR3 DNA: TGTGCCATCAGTGAGCGAGACAGGGCTGGGTACAATGAGCAGTTCTTC
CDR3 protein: CAISERDRAGYNEQFF

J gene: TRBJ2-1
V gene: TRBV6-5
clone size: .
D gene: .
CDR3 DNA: TGTGCCAGCGGGAGTGGACCCCTGGCTGGGGGTGAGCAGTTCTTC
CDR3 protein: CASGSGPLAGGEQFF

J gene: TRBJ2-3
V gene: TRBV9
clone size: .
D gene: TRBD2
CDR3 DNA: TGTGCCAGCAGCGTAGCTACCGGACTAGCAGTTAGCACAGATACGCAGTATTTT
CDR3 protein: CASSVATGLAVSTDTQYF

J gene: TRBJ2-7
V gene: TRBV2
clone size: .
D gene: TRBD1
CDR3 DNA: TGTGCCAGCAGTGAAGGTAACAGGGGGCTAGTGCGTTTCGAGCAGTACTTC
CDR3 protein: CASSEGNRGLVRFEQYF

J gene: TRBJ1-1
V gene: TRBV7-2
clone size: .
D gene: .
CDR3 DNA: TGTGCCAGCAGCTTAGGCAGGGTAGGAACTGAAGCTTTCTTT
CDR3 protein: CASSLGRVGTEAFF

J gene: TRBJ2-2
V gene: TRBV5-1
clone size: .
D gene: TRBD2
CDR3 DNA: TGCGCCAGCAGCCTCGGGACAGACCGACTAGCGGGAAGCACCGGGGAGCTGTTTTTT
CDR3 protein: CASSLGTDRLAGSTGELFF

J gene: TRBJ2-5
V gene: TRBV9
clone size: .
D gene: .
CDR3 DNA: TGTGCCAGCAGCCCCGGGACACCAGGGAAGACCCAGTACTTC
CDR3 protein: CASSPGTPGKTQYF

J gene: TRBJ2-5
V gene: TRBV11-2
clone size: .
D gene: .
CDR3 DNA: TGTGCCAGCAGCTTAGAGGCGGGACTTCAAGAGACCCAGTACTTC
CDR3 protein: CASSLEAGLQETQYF

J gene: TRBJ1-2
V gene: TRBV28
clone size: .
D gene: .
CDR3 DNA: TGTGCCAGCAGTCAAATCACTTATGGCTACACCTTC
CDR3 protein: CASSQITYGYTF

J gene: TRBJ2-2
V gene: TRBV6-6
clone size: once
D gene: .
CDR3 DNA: TGTGCCAGCAGTCGGGACTTTCACACCGGGGAGCTGTTTTTT
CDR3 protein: CASSRDFHTGELFF

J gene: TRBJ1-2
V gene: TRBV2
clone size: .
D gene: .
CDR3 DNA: TGTGCCAGCAGTGAAGAACAGACATATGGCTACACCTTC
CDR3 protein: CASSEEQTYGYTF

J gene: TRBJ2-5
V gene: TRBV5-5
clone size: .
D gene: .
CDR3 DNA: TGTGCCAGCAGAAGAGGGGGGAATGAGGAGACCCAGTACTTC
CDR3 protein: CASRRGGNEETQYF

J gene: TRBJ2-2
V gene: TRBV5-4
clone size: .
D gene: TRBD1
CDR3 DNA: TGTGCCAGCAGCTTGGCCAGGGGGCAGGGAAACACCGGGGAGCTGTTTTTT
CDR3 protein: CASSLARGQGNTGELFF

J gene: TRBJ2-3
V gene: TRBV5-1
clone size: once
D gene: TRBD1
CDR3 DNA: TGCGCCAGCAGCTTGGTAAGGACAGGGGAGGATACGCAGTATTTT
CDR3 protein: CASSLVRTGEDTQYF

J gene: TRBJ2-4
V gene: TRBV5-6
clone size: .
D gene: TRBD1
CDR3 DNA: TGTGCCAGCAGCACCCCCCAGGGGGCCATTCAGTACTTC
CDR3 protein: CASSTPQGAIQYF

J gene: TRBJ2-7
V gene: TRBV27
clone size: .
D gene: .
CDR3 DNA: TGTGCCAGCAGTTGGTCGGGGAGAGATGACGAGCAGTACTTC
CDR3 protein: CASSWSGRDDEQYF

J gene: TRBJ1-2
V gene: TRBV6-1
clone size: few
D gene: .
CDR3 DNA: TGTGCCAGCAGTGTTCGGACAGCTTCCTATGGCTACACCTTC
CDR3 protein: CASSVRTASYGYTF

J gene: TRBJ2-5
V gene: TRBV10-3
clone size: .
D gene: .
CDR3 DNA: TGTGCCATCCAGTCCACACTCGCGAGAGAGACCCAGTACTTC
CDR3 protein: CAIQSTLARETQYF

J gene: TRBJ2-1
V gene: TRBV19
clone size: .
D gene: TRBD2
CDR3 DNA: TGTGCCAGTAGTTCAACCGGGACTAGCGGGATCAACTCCTACAATGAGCAGTTCTTC
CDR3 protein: CASSSTGTSGINSYNEQFF

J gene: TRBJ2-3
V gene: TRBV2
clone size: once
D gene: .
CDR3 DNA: TGTGCCATCCAGCGCACTAGCACAGATACGCAGTATTTT
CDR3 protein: CAIQRTSTDTQYF

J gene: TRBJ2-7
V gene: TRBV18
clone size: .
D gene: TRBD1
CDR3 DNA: TGTGCCAGCTCGAGCTTAACTGGGACAGCGAGGTTTTACGAGCAGTACTTC
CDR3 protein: CASSSLTGTARFYEQYF

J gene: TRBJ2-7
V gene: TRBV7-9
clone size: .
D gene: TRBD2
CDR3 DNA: TGTGCCAGCGGACTAGCGGGATTCTACGAGCAGTACTTC
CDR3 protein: CASGLAGFYEQYF

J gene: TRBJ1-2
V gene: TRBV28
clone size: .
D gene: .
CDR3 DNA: TGTGCCAGCACCTCGAAGCGACGGGGAGGCTACACCTTC
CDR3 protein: CASTSKRRGGYTF

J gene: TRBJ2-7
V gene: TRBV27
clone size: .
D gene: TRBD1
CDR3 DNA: TGTGCCAGTCCGGACAGGGACTACGAGCAGTACTTC
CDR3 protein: CASPDRDYEQYF

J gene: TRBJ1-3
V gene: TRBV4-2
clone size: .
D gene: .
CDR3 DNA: TGTGCCAGCAGCCAAGATTTTGGGGGCGCGGGAAACACCATATATTTT
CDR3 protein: CASSQDFGGAGNTIYF

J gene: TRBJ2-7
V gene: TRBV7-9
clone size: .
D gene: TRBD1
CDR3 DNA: TGTGCCAGCAGCTTACAACCCTGGGGGACAGCCACCTACGAGCAGTACTTC
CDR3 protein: CASSLQPWGTATYEQYF

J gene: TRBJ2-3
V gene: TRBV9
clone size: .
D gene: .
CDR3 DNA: TGTGCCAGCAGCGGACCGCTGGGGGATACGCAGTATTTT
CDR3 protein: CASSGPLGDTQYF

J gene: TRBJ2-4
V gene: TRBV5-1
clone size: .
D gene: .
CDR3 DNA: TGCGCCAGCAGCTTGGCCGGGCAGGCTCAGTACTTC
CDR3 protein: CASSLAGQAQYF

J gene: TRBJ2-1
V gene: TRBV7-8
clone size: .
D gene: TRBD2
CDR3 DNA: TGTGCCAGCAGCTTACGCCTAGCGGGTCGCCAGAATTCCTACAATGAGCAGTTCTTC
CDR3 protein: CASSLRLAGRQNSYNEQFF

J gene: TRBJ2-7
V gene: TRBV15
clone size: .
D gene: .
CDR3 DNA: TGTGCCACCAGCAGAGTATCGGTCTACGAGCAGTACTTC
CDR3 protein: CATSRVSVYEQYF

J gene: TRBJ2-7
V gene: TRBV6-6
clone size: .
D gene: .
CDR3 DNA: TGTGCCAGCAGTTCCCCTGGGGCAGGGTCCTCCTACGAGCAGTACTTC
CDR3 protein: CASSSPGAGSSYEQYF

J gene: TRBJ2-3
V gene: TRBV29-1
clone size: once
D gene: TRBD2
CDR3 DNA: TGCAGCGTTAGACTAGCGGGAGTCTCAGATACGCAGTATTTT
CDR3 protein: CSVRLAGVSDTQYF

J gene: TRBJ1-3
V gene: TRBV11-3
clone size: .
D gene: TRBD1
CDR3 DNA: TGTGCCAGCAGCTTAGGGACAGGGATCTCTGGAAACACCATATATTTT
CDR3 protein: CASSLGTGISGNTIYF

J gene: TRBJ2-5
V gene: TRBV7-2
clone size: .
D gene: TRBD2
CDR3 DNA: TGTGCCAGCAGCTTAGTTGGGGGGGTCCAAGAGACCCAGTACTTC
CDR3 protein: CASSLVGGVQETQYF

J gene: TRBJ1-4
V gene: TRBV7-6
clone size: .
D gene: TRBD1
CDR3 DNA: TGTGCCAGCAGCTCAGGGGGCCAGGATGAAAAACTGTTTTTT
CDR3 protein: CASSSGGQDEKLFF

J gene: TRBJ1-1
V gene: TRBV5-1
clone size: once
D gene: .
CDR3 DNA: TGCGCCAGCAGCTCCGCAGGGATGAACACTGAAGCTTTCTTT
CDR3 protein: CASSSAGMNTEAFF

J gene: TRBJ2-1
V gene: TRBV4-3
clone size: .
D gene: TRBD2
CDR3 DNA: TGCGCCAGCAGCCAAGAACTAATAGCGGGGTACAATGAGCAGTTCTTC
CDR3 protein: CASSQELIAGYNEQFF

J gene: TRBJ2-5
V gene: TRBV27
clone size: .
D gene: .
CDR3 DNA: TGTGCCAGTCGAGGGGCAGATCAAGAGACCCAGTACTTC
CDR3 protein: CASRGADQETQYF

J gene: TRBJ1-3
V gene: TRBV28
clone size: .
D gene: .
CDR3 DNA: TGTGCCAGCAGTTCGACAGGTCGCTCTGGAAACACCATATATTTT
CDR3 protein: CASSSTGRSGNTIYF

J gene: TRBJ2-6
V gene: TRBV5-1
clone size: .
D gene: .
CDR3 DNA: TGCGCCAGCAGCCCGACAGCGGGCGTTTCTGGGGCCAACGTCCTGACTTTC
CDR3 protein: CASSPTAGVSGANVLTF

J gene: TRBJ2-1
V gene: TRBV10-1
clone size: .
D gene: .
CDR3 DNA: TGCGCCAGCAGTGAGTCACCACAGGACAATGAGCAGTTCTTC
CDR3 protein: CASSESPQDNEQFF

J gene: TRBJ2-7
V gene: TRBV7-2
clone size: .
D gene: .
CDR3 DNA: TGTGCCAGCAGCTTCTTATTCGGGGCGAGGGAGCAGTACTTC
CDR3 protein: CASSFLFGAREQYF

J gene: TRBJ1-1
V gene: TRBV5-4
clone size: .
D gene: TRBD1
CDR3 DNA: TGTGCCAGCAGTTTGGTCAACAGGGGGCAGACTGAAGCTTTCTTT
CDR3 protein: CASSLVNRGQTEAFF

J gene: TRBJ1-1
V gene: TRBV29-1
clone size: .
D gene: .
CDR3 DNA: TGCAGCGTTGGGAGGGAACAACTTCCTGAAGCTTTCTTT
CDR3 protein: CSVGREQLPEAFF

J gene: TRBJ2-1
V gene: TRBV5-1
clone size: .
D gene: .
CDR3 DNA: TGCGCCAGCAGCGCCACTCGGAGCTCCTACAATGAGCAGTTCTTC
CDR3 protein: CASSATRSSYNEQFF

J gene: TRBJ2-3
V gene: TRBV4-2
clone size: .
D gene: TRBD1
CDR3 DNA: TGTGCCAGCAGCCAAGACACTAGGGGGCCGTCGGGGACGCAGTATTTT
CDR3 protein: CASSQDTRGPSGTQYF

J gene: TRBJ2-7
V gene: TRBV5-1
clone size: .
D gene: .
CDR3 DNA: TGCGCCAGCAGCTTGGGGCCGGGGAACTACGAGCAGTACTTC
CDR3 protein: CASSLGPGNYEQYF

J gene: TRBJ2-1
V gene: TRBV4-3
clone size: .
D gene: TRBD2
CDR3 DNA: TGCGCCAGCAGCCAAGAGGTGAGACTAGCGGGTTACAATGAGCAGTTCTTC
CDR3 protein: CASSQEVRLAGYNEQFF

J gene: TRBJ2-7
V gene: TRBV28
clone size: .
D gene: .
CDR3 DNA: TGTGCCAGCACCGCCTCTCAGGGGCGAAGCTCCTACGAGCAGTACTTC
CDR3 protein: CASTASQGRSSYEQYF

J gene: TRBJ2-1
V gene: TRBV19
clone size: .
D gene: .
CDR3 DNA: TGTGCCAGTAGTCCTCAAGCAGACTACAATGAGCAGTTCTTC
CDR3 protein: CASSPQADYNEQFF

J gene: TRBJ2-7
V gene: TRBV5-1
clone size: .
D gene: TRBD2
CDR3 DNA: TGCGCCAGCAGCTCTGGACTAGCGGGACTCTCCTACGAGCAGTACTTC
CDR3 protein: CASSSGLAGLSYEQYF